This TCR beta chain was identified during a study of T cell changes during pregnancy in multiple sclerosis. V dropped 1 base and J dropped 3 bases, with 10 bases sitting between them. Germline V CDR1 and CDR2: LGHNT, FRNRAP. CDR3 length: 15 residues. Clones were read by immunoSEQ multiplex PCR, and TCRdb kept only the in-frame ones, dropping some. The data show about 40,000 clones, with roughly 93% seen just once and approximately 8.3% held by the top ten. The TCR was taken from a female donor with multiple sclerosis, enrolled in a pregnancy study. The sample in question was CD8+ T cells from peripheral blood mononuclear cells, obtained in the third trimester of pregnancy. The J gene is TRBJ1-3, the V gene TRBV12-5; weak D call: TRBD1 (6 bases). CDR3 region: CASGLGQGFGNTIYF. The CDR3 DNA sequence: TGTGCTAGTGGTTTGGGCCAGGGGTTTGGAAACACCATATATTTT. The full variable domain, completed using reference TRBV12-5 and TRBJ1-3, is DARVTQTPRHKVTEMGQEVTMRCQPILGHNTVFWYRQTMMQGLELLAYFRNRAPLDDSGMPKDRFSAEMPDATLATLKIQPSEPRDSAVYFCASGLGQGFGNTIYFGEGSWLTVV.